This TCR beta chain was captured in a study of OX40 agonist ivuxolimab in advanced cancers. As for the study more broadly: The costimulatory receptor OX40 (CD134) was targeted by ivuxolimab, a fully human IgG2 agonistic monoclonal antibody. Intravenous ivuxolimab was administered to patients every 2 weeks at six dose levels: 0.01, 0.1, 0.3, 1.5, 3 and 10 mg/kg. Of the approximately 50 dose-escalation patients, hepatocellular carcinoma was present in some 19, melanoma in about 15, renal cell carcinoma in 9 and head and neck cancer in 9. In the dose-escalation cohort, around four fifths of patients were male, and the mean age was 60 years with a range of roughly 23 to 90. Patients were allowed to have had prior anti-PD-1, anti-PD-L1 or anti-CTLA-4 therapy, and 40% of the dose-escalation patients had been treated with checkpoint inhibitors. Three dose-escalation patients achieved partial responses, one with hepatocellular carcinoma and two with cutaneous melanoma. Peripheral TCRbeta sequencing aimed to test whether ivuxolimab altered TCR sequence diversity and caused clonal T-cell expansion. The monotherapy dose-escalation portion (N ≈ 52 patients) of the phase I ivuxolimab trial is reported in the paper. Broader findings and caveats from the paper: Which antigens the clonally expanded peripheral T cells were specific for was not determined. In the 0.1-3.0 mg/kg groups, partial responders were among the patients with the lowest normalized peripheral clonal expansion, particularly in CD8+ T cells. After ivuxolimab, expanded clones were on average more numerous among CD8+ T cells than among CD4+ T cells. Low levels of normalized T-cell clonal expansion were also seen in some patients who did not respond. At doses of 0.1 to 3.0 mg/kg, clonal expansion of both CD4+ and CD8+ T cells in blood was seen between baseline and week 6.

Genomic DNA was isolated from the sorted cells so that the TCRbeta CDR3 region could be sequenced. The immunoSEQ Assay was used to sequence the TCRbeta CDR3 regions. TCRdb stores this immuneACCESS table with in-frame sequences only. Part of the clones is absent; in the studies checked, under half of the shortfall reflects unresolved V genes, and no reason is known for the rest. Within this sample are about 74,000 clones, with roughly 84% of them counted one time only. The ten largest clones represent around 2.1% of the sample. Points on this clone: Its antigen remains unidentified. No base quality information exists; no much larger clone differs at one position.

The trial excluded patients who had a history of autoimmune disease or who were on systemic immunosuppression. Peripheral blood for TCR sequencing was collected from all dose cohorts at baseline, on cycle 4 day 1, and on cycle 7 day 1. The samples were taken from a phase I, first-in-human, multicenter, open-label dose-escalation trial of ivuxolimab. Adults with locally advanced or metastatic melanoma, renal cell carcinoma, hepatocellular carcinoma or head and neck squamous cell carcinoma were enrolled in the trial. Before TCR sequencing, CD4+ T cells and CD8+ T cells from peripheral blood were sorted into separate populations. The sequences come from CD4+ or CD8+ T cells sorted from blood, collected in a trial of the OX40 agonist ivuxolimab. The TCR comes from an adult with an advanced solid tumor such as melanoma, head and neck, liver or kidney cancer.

The CDR3 region has the sequence CASSFHEQFF. The nucleotide sequence is TGTGCCAGCAGCTTTCACGAGCAGTTCTTC. The rearranged chain carries TRBV7-9 and TRBJ2-1; no D gene is confidently identified. Cut back by 3 bases and 10 bases, the V and J ends lie 4 bases apart. The germline V gene encodes CDR1 SEHNR and CDR2 FQNEAQ (reference sequence). Including the terminal cysteine and phenylalanine, the CDR3 comprises 10 residues. Just the 30-base CDR3 DNA is kept, in frame starting at base 1.